Shown below are 11 T cell receptor beta chains from a single sample sequenced in a study of cytomegalovirus exposure and HLA in healthy donors. Produced via immunoSEQ multiplex PCR; TCRdb's table is partial and in-frame only. The top ten hold 2% to 2.5% of the sample, which has roughly 150,000 clones, around four fifths seen once. The sequenced sample consisted of PBMCs. The receptors come from a young man in good health and CMV-seropositive.

The chain employs TRBV27 and TRBJ2-2; tentative D call: TRBD1 (5 bases). With 1 base removed from V and 0 bases from J, the gap between germline ends came to 18 bases. The CDR3 spans 19 residues. The V gene's germline CDR1 is MNHEY and CDR2 SMNVEV (reference sequence). CDR3 in DNA: TGTGCCAGCAGTTTATTCCCCCCAGGGTTGAGCGCGAACACCGGGGAGCTGTTTTTT. This translates into CASSLFPPGLSANTGELFF.

The J gene is TRBJ2-5, the V gene TRBV19; D perhaps matches TRBD1 (6 bases). The V end lost 3 bases, the J end lost 2 bases, and 13 bases lay between the germline ends. The germline gives CDR1 LNHDA, CDR2 SQIVND (reference sequence). The CDR3 is 15 amino acids. The CDR3 region is CASSIFGQSQETQYF. The CDR3 nucleotides are TGTGCCAGTAGTATTTTCGGACAGAGTCAAGAGACCCAGTACTTC.

This chain uses TRBV25-1 with TRBJ2-3, with TRBD1 matching over 7 bases. Germline CDR1 reads MGHDK; CDR2 reads SYGVNS. The J segment lost 2 bases and the V segment lost 4 bases, leaving 6 bases of the junction unmatched. CDR3 size: 15 residues. The DNA of the CDR3 is TGTGCCAGCAGTGTACGGACAGGTGACACAGATACGCAGTATTTT. Its translation is CASSVRTGDTDTQYF. The full variable domain, its missing parts supplied by reference TRBV25-1 and TRBJ2-3, is EADIYQTPRYLVIGTGKKITLECSQTMGHDKMYWYQQDPGMELHLIHYSYGVNSTEKGDLSSESTVSRIRTEHFPLTLESARPSHTSQYLCASSVRTGDTDTQYFGPGTRLTVL.

The chain employs TRBV4-1 and TRBJ2-3; D possibly corresponds to TRBD2 (6 bases). Trimming left V 3 bases short and J 3 bases short, with 13 bases between. The CDR3 length is 15 residues. CDR1 MGHRA and CDR2 YSYEKL come from the germline V gene. CDR3 region: CASSQRLGSTDTQYF. CDR3 sequence (DNA): TGCGCCAGCAGCCAGAGACTAGGGAGTACAGATACGCAGTATTTT.

The rearrangement links TRBV6-6 to TRBJ2-7; TRBD2 is a possible D gene (7 bases). V lost 5 bases and J lost 6, with 11 bases in between. CDR1 is MNHNY and CDR2 is SVGAGI in the germline V gene (reference sequence). The CDR3 loop spans 12 amino acids. The CDR3: CASSRGGSEQYF. The CDR3 coding sequence is TGTGCCAGCAGTAGGGGGGGAAGCGAGCAGTACTTC.

CDR3 coding DNA: TGTGCCAGCAGCGTAGTAGGGCTAGCGGGGGGTAGCACCACAGATACGCAGTATTTT. Protein product: CASSVVGLAGGSTTDTQYF. V and J are TRBV9 and TRBJ2-3; 11 bases map to TRBD2. Germline values: CDR1 SGDLS, CDR2 YYNGEE. The CDR3 length is 19 residues. The V segment lost 0 bases and the J segment 2 bases; nucleotides outside the gene matches: 11.

This sequence joins TRBV14 and TRBJ1-4, with a possible D match to TRBD1 (6 bases). The CDR3 runs to 17 residues. Germline CDR1 reads SGHDN; CDR2 reads FVKESK. V was cut by 1 base and J by 4 bases, with 16 bases left in between. The CDR3 loop is CASSQGWVGTRNEKLFF. The CDR3 bases are TGTGCCAGCAGCCAAGGATGGGTAGGGACACGTAATGAAAAACTGTTTTTT.

Sample share makes this clone medium-sized. The chain has TRBV4-3 and TRBJ1-1; 11 positions agree with TRBD1. Trimming took 3 bases from V and 0 from J; bases not matched to a gene: 6. CDR1 and CDR2 from the germline V gene are LGHNA and YSLEER. This CDR3 spans 17 amino acids. CDR3 sequence reads: CASSHWGQGDLNTEAFF. The CDR3 DNA sequence: TGCGCCAGCAGCCATTGGGGACAGGGGGATTTGAACACTGAAGCTTTCTTT.

This clone was observed a single time. The chain couples TRBV27 to TRBJ2-6, with 11 nucleotides matching TRBD1. Germline V gives CDR1 MNHEY, CDR2 SMNVEV (reference sequence). CDR3 size: 18 residues. The trim removed 5 bases at V and 2 bases at J, leaving 8 bases unmatched. This CDR3 reads CASSRSRTGGTGANVLTF. The CDR3 DNA follows: TGTGCCAGCAGTCGCTCTCGGACAGGGGGCACTGGGGCCAACGTCCTGACTTTC.

The chain employs TRBV6-5 and TRBJ2-7, with 9 bases identical to TRBD1. The V gene's germline CDR1 is MNHEY and CDR2 SVGAGI. V lost 6 bases to trimming and J lost 3 bases; unmatched junction nucleotides: 9. This CDR3 spans 15 amino acids. The chain's CDR3 is CASRNLQGAIYEQYF. DNA of the CDR3: TGTGCCAGCAGGAACTTACAGGGGGCGATCTACGAGCAGTACTTC.

The rearrangement uses TRBV11-2 and TRBJ2-3; the match to TRBD1 covers 7 bases. The junction had 4 bases not matched to a gene; V was cut back by 5 bases and J by 2 bases. The CDR3 contains 14 residues. Germline CDR1 SGHAT, CDR2 FQNNGV. CDR3 coding DNA: TGTGCCAGCAGCAGGGACAGCTTCACAGATACGCAGTATTTT. Encoded protein: CASSRDSFTDTQYF.